This T cell receptor (beta chain) was sequenced during a study of blood T cell repertoires in COVID-19. Study details: Donors in the United States, Italy and Spain gave samples during acute or convalescent COVID-19. Sources were T cells, B-cell-depleted T cells, or PBMCs; the material itself was cDNA or gDNA.

This CDR3 spans 14 amino acids. Looked up from germline, CDR1 is KGHSY and CDR2 is FQNENV. Trimming pared 6 bases from V and 4 bases from J, leaving 15 bases between. Using immunoSEQ multiplex PCR, the repertoire was profiled, and TCRdb retains in-frame clones only, with some absent. The table lists about 99,000 clones, more than 70% of them singletons. J is TRBJ1-1 and V is TRBV16, with no clear D. This TCR came from a woman aged 55-70 years with acute or convalescent COVID-19. Sequenced material: peripheral blood. The CDR3 loop reads CASSLSGLGTEAFF. The CDR3 nucleotides are TGTGCCAGCAGTCTCTCGGGGTTGGGCACTGAAGCTTTCTTT.